A single T cell receptor beta chain is shown here with its context. Preparation of the TCRbeta library was carried out with unique molecular identifiers. TCRdb re-derived calls from the PCR reads in MiXCR, one entry per CDR3 protein. The sample has around 680,000 distinct CDR3 sequences, about 15% seen once. The data derive from a study of T-cell reconstitution after alpha-beta-depleted transplantation in children. Germline CDR1 and CDR2: DFQATT and SNEGSKA (reference sequence). V lost 0 bases and J 4 bases, leaving 9 bases between the germline ends. This CDR3 is 13 amino acids long. The origin of this receptor is a human donor who donated a stem cell graft to a child with acute myeloid leukemia. The chain links TRBV20-1 to TRBJ1-1; D is ambiguous. The starting material was PBMCs from the stem cell graft donor, obtained from the stem cell graft. This CDR3 reads CSAREVVGTEAFF. DNA of the CDR3: TGCAGTGCTAGAGAGGTGGTAGGCACTGAAGCTTTCTTT.